Described below is a single T cell receptor beta chain sequence and its context. Antigen specificity is unknown. The V end lost 3 bases, the J end lost 9 bases, and 11 bases lay between the germline ends. The CDR3 consists of 12 residues. The germline V gene has CDR1 MDHEN and CDR2 SYDVKM. The data originate from a study of beta chain features in type 1 diabetes. The wider study: Healthy donors, compared against patients, showed similar age, gender and cell yields. Study results and caveats: TCRB CDR3 length was moderately but significantly reduced in all four CD4+ subsets of Type 1 diabetes patients. The study found that naive, central memory and Treg TCRB repertoires appeared more similar in patients than in healthy donors.

Expressed TCRB transcripts were sequenced because the entire RNA isolate underwent reverse transcription. Produced via immunoSEQ multiplex PCR; TCRdb's table is partial and in-frame only. The sample yields some 370,000 clones, around 10% seen once. CD45RO/CCR7/CD25/CD127/CD95/CD27 sorting isolated CD4+ naive, central memory, regulatory and stem cell-like memory cells. Each of the sorted populations had a purity greater than 95%. The chain joins TRBV28 to TRBJ1-1; D unresolved. The source material was central memory CD4+ T cells from blood. This receptor was obtained from a man aged 25 to 45 with type 1 diabetes. CDR3 in DNA: TGTGCCAGCAGTTTTGTCGCGAGGAAAGCTTTCTTT. Translating gives CASSFVARKAFF.